This T cell receptor beta chain was sequenced for a study of blood T cell repertoires in COVID-19. As for the study in general: There were acute and convalescent COVID-19 samples, and they came from the United States, Italy and Spain. T cells, B-cell-depleted T cells, or PBMCs supplied cDNA or gDNA.

The protocol was immunoSEQ multiplex PCR, while the TCRdb copy is restricted to in-frame clones and leaves out a portion. The data show under 100,000 clones, about nine tenths seen once. Trimming shortened V by 5 bases and J by 2 bases, and 9 bases separated the two germline ends. Germline V CDR1 and CDR2: MNHNY, SVGAGI (reference sequence). The CDR3 extends over 13 amino acids. The sequence was obtained from a man over 45 with acute or convalescent COVID-19. V is TRBV6-6 and J is TRBJ1-1; D uncertain. Specimen: peripheral blood. Here the CDR3 DNA reads TGTGCCAGCAGTAATGAGCTTAACACTGAAGCTTTCTTT. Translating it yields CASSNELNTEAFF.